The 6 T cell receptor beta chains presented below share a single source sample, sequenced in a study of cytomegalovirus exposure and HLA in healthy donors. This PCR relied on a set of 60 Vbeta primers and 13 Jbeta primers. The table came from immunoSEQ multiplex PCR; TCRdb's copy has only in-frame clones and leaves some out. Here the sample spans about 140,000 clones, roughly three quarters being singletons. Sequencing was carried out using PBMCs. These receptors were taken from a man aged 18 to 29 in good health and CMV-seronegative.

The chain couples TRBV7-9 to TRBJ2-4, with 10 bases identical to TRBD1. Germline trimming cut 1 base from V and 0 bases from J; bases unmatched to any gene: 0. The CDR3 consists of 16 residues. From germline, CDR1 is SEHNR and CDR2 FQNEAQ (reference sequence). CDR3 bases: TGTGCCAGCAGCTTAGGGGACAGGGGAGCCAAAAACATTCAGTACTTC. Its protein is CASSLGDRGAKNIQYF.

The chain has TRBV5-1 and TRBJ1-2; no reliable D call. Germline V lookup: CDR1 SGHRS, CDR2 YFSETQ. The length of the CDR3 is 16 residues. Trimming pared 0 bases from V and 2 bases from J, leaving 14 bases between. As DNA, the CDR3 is TGCGCCAGCAGCTTGGATTCCAGAGCGACGAACTATGGCTACACCTTC. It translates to CASSLDSRATNYGYTF. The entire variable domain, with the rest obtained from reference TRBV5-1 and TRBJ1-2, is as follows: KAGVTQTPRYLIKTRGQQVTLSCSPISGHRSVSWYQQTPGQGLQFLFEYFSETQRNKGNFPGRFSGRQFSNSRSEMNVSTLELGDSALYLCASSLDSRATNYGYTFGSGTRLTVV.

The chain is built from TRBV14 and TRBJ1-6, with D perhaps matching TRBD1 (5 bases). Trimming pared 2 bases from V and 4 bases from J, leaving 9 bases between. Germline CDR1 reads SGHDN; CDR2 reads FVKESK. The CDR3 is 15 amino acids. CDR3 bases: TGTGCCAGCAGCCAACGGACAAGTTATAATTCACCCCTCCACTTT. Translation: CASSQRTSYNSPLHF.

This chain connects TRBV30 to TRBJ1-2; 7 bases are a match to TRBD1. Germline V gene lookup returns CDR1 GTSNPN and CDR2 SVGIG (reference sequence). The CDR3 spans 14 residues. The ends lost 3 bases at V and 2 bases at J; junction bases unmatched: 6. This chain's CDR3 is CAWSLTGLNYGYTF. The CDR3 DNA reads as TGTGCCTGGAGCTTGACAGGGCTAAACTATGGCTACACCTTC.

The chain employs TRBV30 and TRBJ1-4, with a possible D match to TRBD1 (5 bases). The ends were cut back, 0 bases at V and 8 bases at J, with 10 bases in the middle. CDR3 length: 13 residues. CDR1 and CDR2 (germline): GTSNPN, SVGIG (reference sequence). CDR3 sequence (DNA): TGTGCCTGGAGTGTCGGGGGAGGCGAAAAACTGTTTTTT. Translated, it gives CAWSVGGGEKLFF.

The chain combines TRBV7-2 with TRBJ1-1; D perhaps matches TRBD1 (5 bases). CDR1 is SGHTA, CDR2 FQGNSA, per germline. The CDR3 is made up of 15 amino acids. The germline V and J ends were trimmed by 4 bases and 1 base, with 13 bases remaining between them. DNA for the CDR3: TGTGCCAGCAGCTATTATGGGGCCCGGAACACTGAAGCTTTCTTT. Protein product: CASSYYGARNTEAFF. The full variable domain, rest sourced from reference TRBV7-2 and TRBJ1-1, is GAGVSQSPSNKVTEKGKDVELRCDPISGHTALYWYRQSLGQGLEFLIYFQGNSAPDKSGLPSDRFSAERTGGSVSTLTIQRTQQEDSAVYLCASSYYGARNTEAFFGQGTRLTVV.